A single sample is the source of the 3 T cell receptor beta chains below, sequenced in a study of HIV-infected patients and healthy controls. No cell fractionation was done, so the repertoire covers all unsorted peripheral blood T cells. Alpha and beta constant-region primers primed reverse transcription of approximately 500 ng RNA. Separate chain-specific third strand synthesis with multiplexing indices produced the alpha and beta libraries. TCRdb processed the 5' RACE reads anew with MiXCR; each CDR3 protein has one entry. Among some 20,000 distinct CDR3 sequences listed, 12% were seen once. The sequenced material came from blood. These receptors were obtained from an adult in good health.

With respect to this clonotype: Because the CDR3 is missing its conserved closing phenylalanine or tryptophan, this is likely a read error. The DNA is omitted, as the CDR3 cannot be located on it reliably, and the CDR3 follows TCRdb's listing. This chain links TRBV6-1 with TRBJ1-4. Germline CDR1 MNHNS, CDR2 SASEGT. The CDR3 is 11 residues long, counting both termini. This CDR3 is CASSEGRRPQI.

By share of the sample, this clonotype is medium-sized. The chain couples TRBV5-1 to TRBJ2-2; no clear D gene. Trimming shortened V by 0 bases and J by 4 bases, and 10 bases separated the two germline ends. The germline V gene has CDR1 SGHRS and CDR2 YFSETQ. This CDR3 is built from 15 residues. The DNA of the CDR3 is TGCGCCAGCAGCTTGGGGGTCATAAGCACCGGGGAGCTGTTTTTT. This translates into CASSLGVISTGELFF.

This clonotype ranks as medium-sized. CDR3 DNA: TGCAGTGCTAGTTCAGCGGGGGCGAGCACAGATACGCAGTATTTT. This codes for CSASSAGASTDTQYF. V and J are TRBV20-1 and TRBJ2-3, with 8 positions matching TRBD2. This CDR3 contains 15 residues. With V trimmed by 3 bases and J by 0 bases, 5 bases remained unmatched. The germline gives CDR1 DFQATT, CDR2 SNEGSKA (reference sequence).